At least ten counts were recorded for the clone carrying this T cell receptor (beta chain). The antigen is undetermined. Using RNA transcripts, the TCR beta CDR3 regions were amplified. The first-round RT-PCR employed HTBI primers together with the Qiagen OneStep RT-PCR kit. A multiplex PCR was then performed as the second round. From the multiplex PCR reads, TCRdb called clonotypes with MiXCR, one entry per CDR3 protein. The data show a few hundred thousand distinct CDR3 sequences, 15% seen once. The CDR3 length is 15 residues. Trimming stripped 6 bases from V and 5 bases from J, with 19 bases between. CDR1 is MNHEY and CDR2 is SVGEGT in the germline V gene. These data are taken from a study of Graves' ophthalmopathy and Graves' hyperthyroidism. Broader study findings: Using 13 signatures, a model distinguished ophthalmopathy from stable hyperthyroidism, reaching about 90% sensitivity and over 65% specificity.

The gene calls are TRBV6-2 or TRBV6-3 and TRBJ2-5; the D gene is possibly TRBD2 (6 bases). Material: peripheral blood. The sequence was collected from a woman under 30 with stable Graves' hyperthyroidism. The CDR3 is CASSQNGGAGETQYF. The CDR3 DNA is TGTGCCAGCAGCCAAAATGGAGGGGCAGGGGAGACCCAGTACTTC.